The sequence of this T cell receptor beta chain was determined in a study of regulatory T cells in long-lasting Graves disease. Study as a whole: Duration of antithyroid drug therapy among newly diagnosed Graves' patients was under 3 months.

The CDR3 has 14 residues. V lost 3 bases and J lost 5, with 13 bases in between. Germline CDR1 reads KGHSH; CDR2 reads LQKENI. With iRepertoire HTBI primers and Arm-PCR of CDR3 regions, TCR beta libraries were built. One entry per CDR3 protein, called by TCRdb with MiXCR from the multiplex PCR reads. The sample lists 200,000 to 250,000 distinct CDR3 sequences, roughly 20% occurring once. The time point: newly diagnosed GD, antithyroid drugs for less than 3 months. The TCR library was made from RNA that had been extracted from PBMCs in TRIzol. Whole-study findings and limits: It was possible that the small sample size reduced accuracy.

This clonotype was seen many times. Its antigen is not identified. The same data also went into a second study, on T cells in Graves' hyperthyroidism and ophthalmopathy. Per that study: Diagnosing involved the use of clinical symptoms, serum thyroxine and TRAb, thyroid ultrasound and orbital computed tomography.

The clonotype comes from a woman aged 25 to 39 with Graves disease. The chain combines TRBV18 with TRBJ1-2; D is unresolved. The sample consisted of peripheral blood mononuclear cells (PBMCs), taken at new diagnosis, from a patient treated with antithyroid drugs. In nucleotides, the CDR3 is TGTGCCAGCTCACCGGCCCCTTCTCCATATGGCTACACCTTC. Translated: CASSPAPSPYGYTF.